This T cell receptor beta chain is from a study of CD8+CD57+ T cells in acquired aplastic anemia listed by TCRdb under 2018. About the full investigation: Extracted DNA from sorted CD4+ and CD8+ cells averaged around 3.3 ug, ranging from roughly 0.17 to 30 ug. CD8+CD57+ expansion was defined as a frequency above the mean frequency observed in healthy subjects. Summary of the overall study and its limitations: CD8+ Simpson's diversity did not differ significantly between patients and healthy controls (P=0.060). Around 30 CD8+ CDR3 sequences were found to be shared between patients and controls, but these sequences appeared to be highly expressed in patients and within the immunodominant clones of the patients.

In this sample, this clonotype turned up a few times. This receptor's antigen is unknown. No base-level quality is on record; no much larger clone is a single base apart. Patients chosen for sequencing had shown expansion of CD8+CD57+ cells by flow cytometry. All patients had severe acquired aplastic anemia diagnosed by International Study of Aplastic Anemia and Agranulocytosis and Camitta criteria. No patient had received any therapy when blood was sampled. TCR repertoires of sorted CD4+ and CD8+ blood T cells from severe aplastic anemia patients and healthy subjects were deep-sequenced in the study. Patients were enrolled under clinicaltrials.gov protocols 00001620, 01623167, 00001397, 00071045, 00081523 and 00961064 in the USA. Ficoll-Paque density gradient centrifugation was used to isolate peripheral blood mononuclear cells. Before DNA was extracted, CD4+ and CD8+ T cells were sorted using either FACS or magnetic beads.

Profiling of TCR beta VDJ combinations and CDR3 sequences used genomic DNA as the template. An Illumina HiSeq 2000 was the platform used for TCR repertoire sequencing. As for the original processing: TRBV/TRBJ rearrangement plots, CDR3 size and DJ length profiles, and Simpson's diversity index were used to assess repertoires. Whichever DNA sequence was most abundant in the deep sequencing data was defined as the immunodominant clone. CDR3 amino acid sequences were screened for sharing across subjects and compared with published repertoires and the VDJdb database. Using fastp at Q25 and MiXCR, TCRdb reprocessed the public reads and kept productive beta chains. Duplicate CDR3 protein sequences are folded into a single record with the most common DNA and genes. These V and J calls derive from TCRdb rather than the authors' analysis. The sample records roughly 100,000 distinct CDR3 sequences, roughly 70% of which are singletons. The top ten constitute 65% of the sample.

CDR1 SEHNR and CDR2 FQNEAQ are derived from the germline V gene (reference sequence). Cut back by 3 bases and 1 base, the V and J ends lie 10 bases apart. From the cysteine up to the phenylalanine, the CDR3 has a length of 14 residues. Of all the DNA, just the CDR3 is kept, 42 bases in frame from base 1. This receptor chain uses TRBV7-9 and TRBJ2-7, with no confident D gene call. What was sequenced was sorted CD4+, CD8+, or CD8+CD57+ T cells (not recorded which) from PBMCs. The TCR sequence derives from a human donor with aplastic anemia. The nucleotides read TGTGCCAGCAGCTTGGCTGGGGTATCCTACGAGCAGTACTTC. This gives the protein CASSLAGVSYEQYF.